This TCR beta chain appears in the sequencing data of a study of T cell repertoires in cytomegalovirus infection. Overall study: The public TCR beta signatures pointed to both CMV infection and matching HLA type. Study-wide results and limits: Clonotype analysis showed dominance of the ex vivo response by HLA-C-restricted CMV-specific TCR beta clonotypes. Identification of carriers of CMV plus the relevant HLA was achieved through cumulative public TCR beta family frequency.

In its sample, this clonotype was seen many times. Its target is not known. TCRdb reanalysed the reads using MiXCR and keeps one entry per CDR3 protein. Among more than 150,000 distinct CDR3 sequences listed, around a quarter were seen once. CDR3 size: 14 residues. V gave up 2 bases and J gave up 16 bases, with 18 bases separating them. Per the germline V gene, CDR1 is SGHTA and CDR2 is FQGNSA. Input material: PBMCs. This clonotype originated in a human donor in good health (CMV status not recorded). Some clones in this sample may be carry-over from other donors' samples. The chain is built from TRBV7-2 and TRBJ1-6; no definite D call. CDR3 coding DNA: TGTGCCAGCAGCTTAAAACTCCAGGCAACCAATCTCCACTTT. Its protein is CASSLKLQATNLHF.